This T cell receptor (beta chain) is drawn from a study of blood T cell repertoires in COVID-19. How the authors handled the data: Nucleated cell number was recorded as an estimate derived from reference gene primer amplification. Produced via immunoSEQ multiplex PCR; TCRdb's table is partial and in-frame only. That table supplies the V and J calls and clone size; D and trimming were determined from the DNA. The table includes 300,000 to 500,000 clones, roughly 90% detected once. Enrolled through a virtual design, the participants were between about 18 and 89 years of age and came from around 25 US areas. Cohort allocation depended upon clinical history that participants reported. CDR1 and CDR2 (germline): LNHDA, SQIVND (reference sequence). This CDR3 has 21 residues. V was clipped by 3 bases and J by 2 bases; unmatched bases: 14.

The clonotype was recovered from a woman between 25 and 40 years old with acute COVID-19. Sequences were obtained from PBMCs or T cells enriched from blood (not recorded which). The V call is TRBV19, the J call TRBJ2-3; TRBD2 matches 16 bases. The CDR3 sequence: CASSIFVSGTSGGAYTDTQYF. CDR3 bases: TGTGCCAGTAGTATTTTTGTCTCTGGGACTAGCGGGGGGGCCTACACAGATACGCAGTATTTT. The variable domain in full, completed from reference TRBV19 and TRBJ2-3, reads DGGITQSPKYLFRKEGQNVTLSCEQNLNHDAMYWYRQDPGQGLRLIYYSQIVNDFQKGDIAEGYSVSREKKESFPLTVTSAQKNPTAFYLCASSIFVSGTSGGAYTDTQYFGPGTRLTVL.